These T cell receptor beta chains were read from a single sample in a study of human T cells and chemical hapten exposure. From the RACE reads, TCRdb called clonotypes with MiXCR, one entry per CDR3 protein. This repertoire shows approximately 400,000 distinct CDR3 sequences, roughly 4.8% found once; its top ten account for 2% to 2.5%. Specimen: whole blood, collected in connection with sensitization to the hapten diphenylcyclopropenone (DPC). Receptors originate from a woman aged 45 to 65 with alopecia areata. Some clones in this sample may be carry-over from other donors' samples. Each CDR3 is given with its conserved first and last residue. Each record gives: V gene, clone size, J gene, D gene, CDR3 DNA, CDR3 protein. A D gene is named only where the DNA matches it firmly. Clone size is shown for a subset of rows, as once, few, many or a class of expanded clone.

v_call: TRBV12-3/TRBV12-4
clone_size: few
j_call: TRBJ2-2
d_call: .
cdr3_nt: TGTGCCAGCAGTTGGGGAGATACCGGGGAGCTGTTTTTT
cdr3_aa: CASSWGDTGELFF

v_call: TRBV9
clone_size: many
j_call: TRBJ1-4
d_call: .
cdr3_nt: TGTGCCAGCAGCGTAGGGACAGCATATAATGAAAAACTGTTTTTT
cdr3_aa: CASSVGTAYNEKLFF

v_call: TRBV5-1
clone_size: .
j_call: TRBJ2-5
d_call: .
cdr3_nt: TGCGCCAGCAGCCGCGATGGAACCCAGTACTTC
cdr3_aa: CASSRDGTQYF

v_call: TRBV9
clone_size: many
j_call: TRBJ2-7
d_call: TRBD2
cdr3_nt: TGTGCCAGCAGCGGAGGGACTAGCGGGAGTTTGTACGAGCAGTACTTC
cdr3_aa: CASSGGTSGSLYEQYF

v_call: TRBV12-3/TRBV12-4
clone_size: few
j_call: TRBJ2-3
d_call: .
cdr3_nt: TGTGCCAGCAGTTTAGGTGGGCGGGGTCCAGATACGCAGTATTTT
cdr3_aa: CASSLGGRGPDTQYF

v_call: TRBV28
clone_size: .
j_call: TRBJ1-2
d_call: .
cdr3_nt: TGTGCCAGCAGTTTATTCACAGGAAGCGGTGGCTACACCTTC
cdr3_aa: CASSLFTGSGGYTF

v_call: TRBV20-1
clone_size: .
j_call: TRBJ1-6
d_call: .
cdr3_nt: TGCAGTGCTAGTCAGGGACACCAAAATTCACCCCTCCACTTT
cdr3_aa: CSASQGHQNSPLHF

v_call: TRBV15
clone_size: few
j_call: TRBJ2-7
d_call: TRBD1
cdr3_nt: TGTGCCACCAGCAGAGATAGGGGGACAGGTAGGGAGCAGTACTTC
cdr3_aa: CATSRDRGTGREQYF

v_call: TRBV27
clone_size: few
j_call: TRBJ2-7
d_call: .
cdr3_nt: TGTGCCAGCAGACCTTCACCCCACAGCTCCTACGAGCAGTACTTC
cdr3_aa: CASRPSPHSSYEQYF

v_call: TRBV12-3/TRBV12-4
clone_size: few
j_call: TRBJ2-1
d_call: TRBD1
cdr3_nt: TGTGCCAGCAGTTTGGACAGGGTCCATGAGCAGTTCTTC
cdr3_aa: CASSLDRVHEQFF

v_call: TRBV3-1
clone_size: many
j_call: TRBJ1-1
d_call: .
cdr3_nt: TGTGCCAGCAGCCAAGCAAGGGGTGAAGCTTTCTTT
cdr3_aa: CASSQARGEAFF

v_call: TRBV25-1
clone_size: many
j_call: TRBJ2-7
d_call: TRBD2
cdr3_nt: TGTGCCAGCAGCCCGACCCGACTAGCGGGAGGCCCTTACGAGCAGTACTTC
cdr3_aa: CASSPTRLAGGPYEQYF

v_call: TRBV3-1
clone_size: .
j_call: TRBJ1-2
d_call: TRBD1
cdr3_nt: TGTGCCAGCAGCCGTGGGACAGGGGGGAAAAATGGCTACACCTTC
cdr3_aa: CASSRGTGGKNGYTF

v_call: TRBV20-1
clone_size: many
j_call: TRBJ2-6
d_call: TRBD1
cdr3_nt: TGCAGTGCTAGGCCCGGACAGGGGGCTACTGGGGCCAACGTCCTGACTTTC
cdr3_aa: CSARPGQGATGANVLTF

v_call: TRBV7-9
clone_size: many
j_call: TRBJ1-3
d_call: .
cdr3_nt: TGTGCCAGCAGTTCAGTCGGACAGTCTGGAAACACCATATATTTT
cdr3_aa: CASSSVGQSGNTIYF

v_call: TRBV20-1
clone_size: many
j_call: TRBJ1-4
d_call: .
cdr3_nt: TGCAGTGCTAGCGTAGACGCAACTAATGAAAAACTGTTTTTT
cdr3_aa: CSASVDATNEKLFF

v_call: TRBV20-1
clone_size: many
j_call: TRBJ2-6
d_call: .
cdr3_nt: TGCAGTGCCCCCGTCCGGACTGGGGCCAACGTCCTGACTTTC
cdr3_aa: CSAPVRTGANVLTF

v_call: TRBV29-1
clone_size: few
j_call: TRBJ1-1
d_call: .
cdr3_nt: TGCAGCTCCCGACAGACCATGAACACTGAAGCTTTCTTT
cdr3_aa: CSSRQTMNTEAFF

v_call: TRBV6-5
clone_size: few
j_call: TRBJ2-2
d_call: TRBD2
cdr3_nt: TGTGCCAGCAGTGGACTAGCGGGATCCGGGGAGCTGTTTTTT
cdr3_aa: CASSGLAGSGELFF

v_call: TRBV10-3
clone_size: many
j_call: TRBJ1-2
d_call: TRBD1
cdr3_nt: TGTGCCATCAGTGGAGGGGGACAGTCGTACTATGGCTACACCTTC
cdr3_aa: CAISGGGQSYYGYTF

v_call: TRBV4-1
clone_size: few
j_call: TRBJ2-2
d_call: .
cdr3_nt: TGCGCCAGCAGCCGCGGGTTGTCAGCTCGGGAGCTGTTTTTT
cdr3_aa: CASSRGLSARELFF

v_call: TRBV5-6
clone_size: few
j_call: TRBJ2-7
d_call: .
cdr3_nt: TGTGCCAGCAGCTTAGGAGCGAGCGGGCCCTACGAGCAGTACTTC
cdr3_aa: CASSLGASGPYEQYF

v_call: TRBV12-3/TRBV12-4
clone_size: many
j_call: TRBJ1-5
d_call: .
cdr3_nt: TGTGCCAGCAGCTTGGGCAATCAGCCCCAGCATTTT
cdr3_aa: CASSLGNQPQHF

v_call: TRBV4-3
clone_size: many
j_call: TRBJ1-1
d_call: .
cdr3_nt: TGCGCCAGCAGCCAGGGCGCGATGAACACTGAAGCTTTCTTT
cdr3_aa: CASSQGAMNTEAFF

v_call: TRBV5-6
clone_size: few
j_call: TRBJ1-6
d_call: .
cdr3_nt: TGTGCCAGCAGCTTGGGGACAGTCCGAACCCTCCACTTT
cdr3_aa: CASSLGTVRTLHF

v_call: TRBV27
clone_size: .
j_call: TRBJ2-7
d_call: TRBD2
cdr3_nt: TGTGCCAGCAGTCCCCGGGGGACTAGCGGGAGGTTGTTGGAGTCCTACGAGCAGTACTTC
cdr3_aa: CASSPRGTSGRLLESYEQYF

v_call: TRBV29-1
clone_size: many
j_call: TRBJ2-3
d_call: .
cdr3_nt: TGCAGTGTCGCTAGCACAGATACGCAGTATTTT
cdr3_aa: CSVASTDTQYF

v_call: TRBV5-1
clone_size: few
j_call: TRBJ2-2
d_call: .
cdr3_nt: TGCGCCAGCAGCTTGGGATCTCAAACCGGGGAGCTGTTTTTT
cdr3_aa: CASSLGSQTGELFF